One sample yielded the 29 T cell receptor beta chains listed below, sequenced in a study of T-cell memory formation after mild COVID-19. TCRdb re-derived calls from the 5' RACE reads in MiXCR, one entry per CDR3 protein. The table records roughly 320,000 distinct CDR3 sequences, approximately 29% of them present only once. Sequenced material: PBMCs or a T cell subset sorted from them (not recorded which). The source of these receptors is an adult woman who had mild COVID-19 (a few samples of this study predate the infection). Cell type and time point are not known.

There are a few counts of this clonotype. The J gene is TRBJ2-5, the V gene TRBV7-9; D gene unclear. In germline, CDR1 is SEHNR, CDR2 FQNEAQ (reference sequence). V was pared by 5 bases and J by 5 bases, with 15 bases between. This CDR3 spans 14 amino acids. The CDR3 DNA reads TGTGCCAGCAGCCCAAGTCTGGGGTGGGAGACCCAGTACTTC. It specifies CASSPSLGWETQYF.

The J gene is TRBJ2-3, the V gene TRBV10-3, with 10 bases lining up with TRBD2. Germline CDR1 reads ENHRY; CDR2 reads SYGVKD. The CDR3 covers 15 residues. V shed 7 bases and J 2 bases; nucleotides not matched to a gene: 6. This CDR3 is CAINGAGGDTDTQYF. The CDR3 DNA follows: TGTGCCATCAATGGAGCGGGAGGGGACACAGATACGCAGTATTTT.

This clonotype appeared a few times. The chain joins TRBV11-1 to TRBJ2-1, with 10 bases that match TRBD2. Germline lookup yields CDR1 SGHAT and CDR2 FQDESV (reference sequence). There are 15 residues in the CDR3. After removal of 7 bases from V and 3 bases from J, the junction contained 6 bases not matched to a gene. CDR3 amino acids: CASNVLAGGYNEQFF. CDR3 sequence (DNA): TGTGCCAGCAACGTTTTAGCGGGAGGCTACAATGAGCAGTTCTTC.

This clonotype has a handful of counts. The J gene is TRBJ2-3, the V gene TRBV29-1; TRBD1 agrees at 11 bases. This CDR3 comprises 15 residues. Germline loops: CDR1 SQVTM, CDR2 ANQGSEA. Losses at the gene ends were 4 bases for V and 4 bases for J; bases not matched to a gene: 7. The CDR3 DNA reads TGCAGCGTTGCTCGGACAGGGGGCGAGGCAGATACGCAGTATTTT. As protein: CSVARTGGEADTQYF.

The gene calls are TRBV7-2 and TRBJ2-5, with D perhaps assigned TRBD1 or TRBD2 (6 bases each). Germline V gives CDR1 SGHTA, CDR2 FQGNSA. The CDR3 has 16 amino acids. Trimming took off 4 bases at V and 1 base at J, with 16 bases between the two ends. CDR3 coding DNA: TGTGCCAGCAGCTCCGAGGGGGGACACCTCCAAGAGACCCAGTACTTC. Amino acids: CASSSEGGHLQETQYF.

The gene calls are TRBV20-1 and TRBJ1-2; weak D call: TRBD1 (5 bases). V dropped 0 bases and J dropped 3 bases, with 14 bases sitting between them. Germline CDR1 is DFQATT and CDR2 is SNEGSKA (reference sequence). The CDR3 sequence is 15 residues long. The CDR3 DNA reads as TGCAGTGCTAGAGATTTGACAGTGATTTACTATGGCTACACCTTC. Protein sequence: CSARDLTVIYYGYTF.

This clonotype occurred once. CDR3 sequence (DNA): TGCGCCAGCAGCTTGTCCAGGGCCCCCCAAGAGACCCAGTACTTC. This translates into CASSLSRAPQETQYF. V usage is TRBV5-1 and J usage is TRBJ2-5; D may be TRBD1 (5 bases). V lost 1 base and J lost 1, with 11 bases in between. The length of the CDR3 is 15 residues. Germline V gives CDR1 SGHRS, CDR2 YFSETQ. The variable domain in full, with the rest retrieved from reference TRBV5-1 and TRBJ2-5, is KAGVTQTPRYLIKTRGQQVTLSCSPISGHRSVSWYQQTPGQGLQFLFEYFSETQRNKGNFPGRFSGRQFSNSRSEMNVSTLELGDSALYLCASSLSRAPQETQYFGPGTRLLVL.

The table lists this clonotype with a few counts. The rearrangement joins TRBV12-3 or TRBV12-4 to TRBJ1-5; a weak D match, TRBD1 (6 bases). The CDR3 contains 15 residues. Trimming took off 5 bases at V and 2 bases at J, with 13 bases between the two ends. CDR3 loop: CASSPQGSRNQPQHF. DNA of the CDR3: TGTGCCAGCAGTCCACAGGGATCGCGCAATCAGCCCCAGCATTTT.

This clonotype was picked up a small number of times. The chain joins TRBV20-1 to TRBJ2-7, with D maybe TRBD2 (6 bases). CDR1 is DFQATT and CDR2 is SNEGSKA in the germline V gene (reference sequence). Trimming left V 3 bases short and J 7 bases short, with 25 bases between. The CDR3 covers 16 residues. CDR3 loop: CSASSAGRLDLWEQYF. In DNA form, the CDR3 reads TGCAGTGCTAGCTCCGCCGGGAGACTGGATCTGTGGGAGCAGTACTTC.

The gene calls are TRBV20-1 and TRBJ1-2; maybe TRBD1 (6 bases). Looked up from germline, CDR1 is DFQATT and CDR2 is SNEGSKA (reference sequence). V was pared by 5 bases and J by 8 bases, with 15 bases between. This CDR3 region has 12 residues. Written as DNA, the CDR3 is TGCAGTGCTGATGACAGGCTTGAAGGCTACACCTTC. This codes for CSADDRLEGYTF.

This clonotype appeared a few times. This chain uses TRBV29-1 with TRBJ2-3; no reliable D call. CDR3 size: 14 residues. Trimming pared 3 bases from V and 1 base from J, leaving 11 bases between. The germline V gene encodes CDR1 SQVTM and CDR2 ANQGSEA. CDR3 DNA sequence: TGCAGCGTTGAGGGCGTGCGGCGCACAGATACGCAGTATTTT. It encodes CSVEGVRRTDTQYF.

The CDR3 nucleotides read TGTGCCAGCAGTATAAGACAGATACAAGAGACCCAGTACTTC. It is translated as CASSIRQIQETQYF. The chain recombines TRBV12-3 or TRBV12-4 with TRBJ2-5; maybe TRBD1 (5 bases). The CDR3 consists of 14 residues. V dropped 5 bases and J dropped 2 bases, with 12 bases sitting between them.

The count of this clonotype is one. The V and J genes are TRBV4-1 and TRBJ1-1; 8 bases line up with TRBD1. Germline assignment: CDR1 MGHRA and CDR2 YSYEKL. V trimming: 3 bases; J trimming: 1 base; junction bases outside the gene matches: 1. This CDR3 has 14 amino acids. Here the CDR3 reads CASSHGQGNTEAFF. CDR3 nucleotide sequence: TGCGCCAGCAGCCACGGACAGGGGAACACTGAAGCTTTCTTT.

This clonotype was observed a single time. The gene calls are TRBV12-3 or TRBV12-4 and TRBJ1-2, with D uncertain. Trimming stripped 4 bases from V and 6 bases from J, with 18 bases between. There are 15 residues in the CDR3. CDR3 in DNA: TGTGCCAGCAGTTCCGGTTTCTCCGCGGAGAATGGCTACACCTTC. Translated: CASSSGFSAENGYTF.

J is TRBJ2-3 and V is TRBV30; D is perhaps TRBD2 (5 bases). Germline V gives CDR1 GTSNPN, CDR2 SVGIG (reference sequence). The CDR3 is 14 amino acids. Between the trimmed V and J ends, which lost 2 bases and 2 bases, there was a span of 11 bases. CDR3: CAWSLPGFTDTQYF. The CDR3 nucleotides are TGTGCCTGGAGTCTTCCGGGGTTCACAGATACGCAGTATTTT. Full variable domain (rest looked up from reference TRBV30 and TRBJ2-3): SQTIHQWPATLVQPVGSPLSLECTVEGTSNPNLYWYRQAAGRGLQLLFYSVGIGQISSEVPQNLSASRPQDRQFILSSKKLLLSDSGFYLCAWSLPGFTDTQYFGPGTRLTVL.

This clonotype was found a few times. The J gene is TRBJ2-5, the V gene TRBV30, with D unresolved. Trimming left V 1 base short and J 2 bases short, with 20 bases between. The CDR3 covers 17 residues. The germline CDR1 and CDR2 sequences are GTSNPN and SVGIG (reference sequence). CDR3 residues: CAWSDAPLASIQETQYF. CDR3 coding DNA: TGTGCCTGGAGTGACGCCCCGCTGGCATCAATACAAGAGACCCAGTACTTC.

This clonotype was counted a few times. The chain joins TRBV5-1 to TRBJ2-5; 8 bases fit TRBD1. V lost 4 bases, J lost 5 bases, and 7 bases stayed unmatched. CDR3 size: 14 residues. Germline CDR1 reads SGHRS; CDR2 reads YFSETQ. The CDR3 region is CASSRQGAGETQYF. The CDR3 bases are TGCGCCAGCAGCCGTCAGGGGGCTGGGGAGACCCAGTACTTC.

The rearrangement uses TRBV5-1 and TRBJ2-7; perhaps TRBD1 as D (6 bases). V was clipped by 4 bases and J by 0 bases, with 11 bases between them. Germline lookup yields CDR1 SGHRS and CDR2 YFSETQ. This CDR3 region has 14 residues. The CDR3 nucleotides are TGCGCCAGCAGCGTACAGGGTAGCTCCTACGAGCAGTACTTC. Encoded protein: CASSVQGSSYEQYF. Supplemented by reference TRBV5-1 and TRBJ2-7, the full variable domain reads KAGVTQTPRYLIKTRGQQVTLSCSPISGHRSVSWYQQTPGQGLQFLFEYFSETQRNKGNFPGRFSGRQFSNSRSEMNVSTLELGDSALYLCASSVQGSSYEQYFGPGTRLTVT.

This clonotype was detected many times. V and J are TRBV7-8 and TRBJ1-4, with 9 bases that match TRBD1. V dropped 3 bases and J dropped 8; count of bases not matched to a gene: 13. The CDR3 extends over 17 amino acids. In germline, CDR1 is SGHVS, CDR2 FQNEAQ. The CDR3 loop reads CASSLRPRDRVWEKLFF. The CDR3 DNA sequence: TGTGCCAGCAGCTTGCGGCCCCGGGACAGGGTCTGGGAAAAACTGTTTTTT.

This sequence joins TRBV3-1 and TRBJ1-1, with a possible D match to TRBD1 (5 bases). V was trimmed by 4 bases and J by 3 bases, leaving 9 bases between them. The germline gives CDR1 LGHDT, CDR2 YNNKEL (reference sequence). This CDR3 contains 13 residues. This chain's CDR3 is CASSPGTHTEAFF. The CDR3 DNA follows: TGTGCCAGCAGCCCTGGGACCCACACTGAAGCTTTCTTT.

This sequence joins TRBV11-2 and TRBJ2-1; D not resolved. Trimming removed 4 bases at V and 7 bases at J, with 17 bases between. The V gene's germline CDR1 is SGHAT and CDR2 FQNNGV. The CDR3 covers 15 residues. CDR3 loop: CASSYTWHIENEQFF. The CDR3 region has the DNA TGTGCCAGCAGCTATACCTGGCATATAGAAAATGAGCAGTTCTTC.

The gene calls are TRBV6-2 or TRBV6-3 and TRBJ2-3; weak D call: TRBD2 (6 bases). The V end was cut by 5 bases, the J end by 6 bases, with 30 bases between. Germline V gives CDR1 MNHEY, CDR2 SVGEGT. This CDR3 has 19 residues. The CDR3 DNA reads TGTGCCAGCAGTCGATCCGAGACTAGTAGTATCCGAAGACTTGATACGCAGTATTTT. Protein product: CASSRSETSSIRRLDTQYF.

The rearrangement links TRBV30 to TRBJ1-1, with D possibly being TRBD1 (5 bases). The CDR3 length is 13 residues. Germline V gene data show CDR1 as GTSNPN and CDR2 as SVGIG (reference sequence). Trimming removed 2 bases at V and 5 bases at J, with 12 bases between. In DNA, the CDR3 is TGTGCCTGGAGTCCTGGGGGGTGGACTGAAGCTTTCTTT. This sequence encodes CAWSPGGWTEAFF.

With respect to this clonotype: A read error may produce the germline difference seen at one junction end. The chain uses TRBV2 and TRBJ2-2, with 10 positions matching TRBD1. In germline, CDR1 is SNHLY, CDR2 FYNNEI. The CDR3 totals 16 residues. CDR3 amino acids: CDSKTSGTGDPGELFF. CDR3 coding DNA: TGTGACAGCAAAACCTCCGGGACAGGGGATCCCGGGGAGCTGTTTTTT.

V and J are TRBV3-1 and TRBJ2-7; TRBD2 might be the D (6 bases). Germline CDR1 reads LGHDT; CDR2 reads YNNKEL (reference sequence). V was shortened by 2 bases and J by 4 bases, with 18 bases between the two germline ends. The CDR3 runs to 16 residues. CDR3 loop: CASSQLVGSGGYEQYF. Here the CDR3 DNA reads TGTGCCAGCAGCCAACTCGTTGGTAGCGGAGGTTACGAGCAGTACTTC.

This clonotype was detected only a few times. This sequence joins TRBV29-1 and TRBJ2-1; the D call may be TRBD1 or TRBD2 (6 bases each). Germline loops: CDR1 SQVTM, CDR2 ANQGSEA. This CDR3 comprises 16 residues. Between the trimmed V and J ends, which lost 5 bases and 1 base, there was a span of 18 bases. This chain's CDR3 is CSVSSGGGSSYNEQFF. The CDR3 DNA follows: TGCAGCGTTTCCTCAGGAGGGGGGTCTTCCTACAATGAGCAGTTCTTC.

The chain uses TRBV5-1 and TRBJ1-1; possibly TRBD1 for D (5 bases). Germline V gene sequence: CDR1 SGHRS, CDR2 YFSETQ. Deletions cut 2 bases from V and 1 base from J, with 9 bases between. CDR3 length equals 14 residues. Here the CDR3 DNA reads TGCGCCAGCAGCTTTGCGGGGGGGAACACTGAAGCTTTCTTT. Encoded protein: CASSFAGGNTEAFF.

In its sample, this clonotype was seen many times. J is TRBJ1-1 and V is TRBV20-1; D remains ambiguous. CDR1 and CDR2 from the germline V gene are DFQATT and SNEGSKA (reference sequence). Deletions cut 0 bases from V and 1 base from J, with 12 bases between. The CDR3 extends over 15 amino acids. The CDR3 sequence: CSARDPIKGNTEAFF. DNA for the CDR3: TGCAGTGCTAGAGACCCTATAAAGGGGAACACTGAAGCTTTCTTT.

The CDR3: CASRQGPTYEQYF. CDR3 bases: TGCGCCAGCAGACAGGGCCCCACCTACGAGCAGTACTTC. V is TRBV5-1 and J is TRBJ2-7; weak D call: TRBD1 (6 bases). The CDR3 runs 13 residues. Germline assignment: CDR1 SGHRS and CDR2 YFSETQ. V dropped 5 bases and J dropped 2 bases, with 11 bases sitting between them.